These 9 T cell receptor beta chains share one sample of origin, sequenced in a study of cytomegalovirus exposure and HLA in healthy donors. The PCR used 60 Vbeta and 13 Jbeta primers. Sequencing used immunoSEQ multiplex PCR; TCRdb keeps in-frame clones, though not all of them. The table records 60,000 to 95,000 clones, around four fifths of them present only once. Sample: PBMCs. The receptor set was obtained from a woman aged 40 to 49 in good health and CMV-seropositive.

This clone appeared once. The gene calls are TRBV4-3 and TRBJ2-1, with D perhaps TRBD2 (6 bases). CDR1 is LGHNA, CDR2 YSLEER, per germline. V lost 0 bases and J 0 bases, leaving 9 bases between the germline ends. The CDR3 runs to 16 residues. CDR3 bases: TGCGCCAGCAGCCAAGATCGGGGGAGCTCCTACAATGAGCAGTTCTTC. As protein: CASSQDRGSSYNEQFF.

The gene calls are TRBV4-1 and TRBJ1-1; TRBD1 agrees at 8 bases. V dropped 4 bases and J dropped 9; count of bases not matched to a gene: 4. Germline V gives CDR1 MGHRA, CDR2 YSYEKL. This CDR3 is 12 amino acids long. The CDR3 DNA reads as TGCGCCAGCAGCCGCGGACAGGGACAAGCTTTCTTT. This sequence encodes CASSRGQGQAFF.

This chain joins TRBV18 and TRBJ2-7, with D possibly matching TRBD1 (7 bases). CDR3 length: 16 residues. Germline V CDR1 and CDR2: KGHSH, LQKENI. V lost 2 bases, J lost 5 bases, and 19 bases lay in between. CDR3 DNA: TGTGCCAGCTCACCAGAAGGCGGAGGGGGCTACCACGAGCAGTACTTC. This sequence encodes CASSPEGGGGYHEQYF.

CDR3 in amino acids: CSVQGEVSYEQYF. For the CDR3, the DNA is TGCAGCGTTCAAGGCGAAGTCTCCTACGAGCAGTACTTC. The chain joins TRBV29-1 to TRBJ2-7; D not certain. The germline V and J ends were trimmed by 5 bases and 0 bases, with 11 bases remaining between them. The CDR3 is 13 residues long. The germline V gene has CDR1 SQVTM and CDR2 ANQGSEA.

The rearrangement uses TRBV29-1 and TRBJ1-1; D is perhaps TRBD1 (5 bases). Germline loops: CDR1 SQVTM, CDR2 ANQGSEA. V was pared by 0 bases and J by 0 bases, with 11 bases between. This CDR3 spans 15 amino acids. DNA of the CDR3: TGCAGCGTTGAAGACCCTAAGGGGATGAACACTGAAGCTTTCTTT. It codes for CSVEDPKGMNTEAFF.

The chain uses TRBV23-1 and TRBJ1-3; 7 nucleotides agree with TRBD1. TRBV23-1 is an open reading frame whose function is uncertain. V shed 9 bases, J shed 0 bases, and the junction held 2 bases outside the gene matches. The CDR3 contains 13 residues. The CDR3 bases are TGCGCCAGACAGGGGAGCTCTGGAAACACCATATATTTT. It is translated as CARQGSSGNTIYF.

The CDR3: CASSWSVQETQYF. CDR3 nucleotide sequence: TGCGCCAGCAGCTGGTCAGTGCAAGAGACCCAGTACTTC. The J gene is TRBJ2-5, the V gene TRBV5-1; no reliable D call. V lost 3 bases and J lost 2, with 8 bases in between. The germline gives CDR1 SGHRS, CDR2 YFSETQ. There are 13 residues in the CDR3.

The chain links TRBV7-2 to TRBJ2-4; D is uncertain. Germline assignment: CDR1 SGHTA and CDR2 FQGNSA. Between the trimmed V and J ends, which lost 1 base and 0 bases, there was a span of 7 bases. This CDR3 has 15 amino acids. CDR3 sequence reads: CASSLGGIAKNIQYF. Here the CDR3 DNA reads TGTGCCAGCAGCTTAGGCGGAATAGCCAAAAACATTCAGTACTTC.

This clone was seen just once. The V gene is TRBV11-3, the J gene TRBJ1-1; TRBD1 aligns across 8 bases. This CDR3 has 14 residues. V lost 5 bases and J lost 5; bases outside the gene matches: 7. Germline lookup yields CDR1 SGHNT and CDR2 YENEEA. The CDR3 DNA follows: TGTGCCAGCAGCCGACAGGGGAAAGGGACTGAAGCTTTCTTT. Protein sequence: CASSRQGKGTEAFF.